This T cell receptor (beta chain) is drawn from a study of Graves' ophthalmopathy and Graves' hyperthyroidism. General observations from the study: Sensitivity reached approximately 71% and specificity roughly 72% when the model predicted ophthalmopathy progression.

This clonotype was observed many times. Its specificity is unknown. The germline V gene has CDR1 SQVTM and CDR2 ANQGSEA. This CDR3 has 12 amino acids. With 0 bases removed from V and 8 bases from J, the gap between germline ends came to 10 bases. Disease in donors with ophthalmopathy had moderate-to-severe activity, CAS ≥3, NOSPECS ≥4 and under 3 months' duration. In this cohort, patients with other autoimmune diseases, uncontrolled infections, pregnancy or lactation were excluded. Amplified material comprised TCR beta CDR3 regions derived from RNA transcripts. Second-round multiplex PCR came after a first-round RT-PCR that employed HTBI primers. Via MiXCR, TCRdb re-called the multiplex PCR reads, giving one row per CDR3 protein. This table has over 450,000 distinct CDR3 sequences, over 13% appearing once.

This sequence originates from a woman aged 30 to 39 with Graves' ophthalmopathy. The specimen was blood. The V call is TRBV29-1, the J call TRBJ1-1; D unresolved. CDR3 amino acids: CSVEDLGPEAFF. The CDR3, as DNA: TGCAGCGTTGAAGACCTAGGACCAGAAGCTTTCTTT.